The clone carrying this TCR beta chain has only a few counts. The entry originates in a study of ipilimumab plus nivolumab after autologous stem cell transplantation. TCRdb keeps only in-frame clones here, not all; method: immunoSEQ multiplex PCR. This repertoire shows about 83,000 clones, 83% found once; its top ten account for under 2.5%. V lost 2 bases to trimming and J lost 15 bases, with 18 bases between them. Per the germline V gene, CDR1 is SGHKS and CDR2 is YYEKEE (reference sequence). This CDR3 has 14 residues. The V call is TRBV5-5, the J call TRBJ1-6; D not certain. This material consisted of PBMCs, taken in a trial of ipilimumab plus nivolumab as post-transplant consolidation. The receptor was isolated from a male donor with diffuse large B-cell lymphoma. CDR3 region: CASSLMPSSSDLHF. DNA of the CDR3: TGTGCCAGCAGCTTAATGCCTTCCAGCTCGGACCTCCACTTT.